The 32 T cell receptor beta chains presented below share a single source sample, sequenced in a study of T cell responses to AZD1222 COVID-19 vaccine. Only in-frame clones appear in the TCRdb table, and some are missing; sequencing was by immunoSEQ multiplex PCR. The repertoire has around 130,000 clones, roughly 93% of them found once; the top ten carry around 5%. The source was peripheral blood, collected on day 0 of AZD1222 vaccination. All receptors come from an adult in good health.

The chain links TRBV6-5 to TRBJ2-5; D unresolved. Trimming stripped 2 bases from V and 9 bases from J, with 7 bases between. The CDR3 covers 11 residues. Germline V gene lookup returns CDR1 MNHEY and CDR2 SVGAGI. The CDR3 reads CASSYRIPQYF. The CDR3 bases are TGTGCCAGCAGTTACCGGATTCCCCAGTACTTC.

The rearrangement uses TRBV27 and TRBJ2-7; the match to TRBD1 covers 8 bases. This CDR3 contains 16 residues. The V gene end was trimmed by 3 bases and the J gene end by 2 bases; junction bases not matched to a gene: 9. The germline gives CDR1 MNHEY, CDR2 SMNVEV (reference sequence). This chain's CDR3 is CASSFGAWDRTYEQYF. As DNA, the CDR3 is TGTGCCAGCAGTTTTGGGGCGTGGGACAGGACCTACGAGCAGTACTTC.

V gene TRBV30 combines with J gene TRBJ1-1, with TRBD1 identical over 9 bases. Germline V gene lookup returns CDR1 GTSNPN and CDR2 SVGIG (reference sequence). The CDR3 has 13 amino acids. Trimming removed 0 bases from V and 11 bases from J; junction bases left unmatched: 7. DNA for the CDR3: TGTGCCTGGAGTGTACAGGGGGCGTTAGATGCTTTCTTT. As protein: CAWSVQGALDAFF.

The chain is built from TRBV7-3 and TRBJ2-1, with no clear D. CDR1 and CDR2 (germline): SGHTA, FQGTGA. V lost 5 bases and J lost 10, with 12 bases in between. The CDR3 is made up of 12 amino acids. The CDR3 sequence: CASSIHPQEQFF. DNA of the CDR3: TGTGCCAGCAGCATACACCCCCAGGAGCAGTTCTTC.

The rearrangement links TRBV19 to TRBJ1-2; no firm D call. This CDR3 has 16 amino acids. Trimming removed 6 bases from V and 0 bases from J, with 17 bases in between. Germline values: CDR1 LNHDA, CDR2 SQIVND (reference sequence). The DNA for the CDR3 is TGTGCCAGTAGATACCAGGTTGGCAGCCCTAACTATGGCTACACCTTC. As protein: CASRYQVGSPNYGYTF.

The CDR3 DNA sequence: TGTGCCAGCAGTGACCGCTCCGGGACAGGGGGTGGTCAGCCCCAGCATTTT. Translation: CASSDRSGTGGGQPQHF. J is TRBJ1-5 and V is TRBV6-1; TRBD1 agrees at 11 bases. The CDR3 has 17 amino acids. Trimming took 3 bases from V and 6 from J; bases not matched to a gene: 10. Germline-derived CDR1 and CDR2 are MNHNS and SASEGT.

The CDR3 coding sequence is TGTGCCAGCAGCAGGACACACAATAATTCACCCCTCCACTTT. Translated, it gives CASSRTHNNSPLHF. The gene calls are TRBV6-5 and TRBJ1-6, with a possible D match to TRBD1 (5 bases). This CDR3 region has 14 residues. Germline assignment: CDR1 MNHEY and CDR2 SVGAGI. Deletions cut 6 bases from V and 5 bases from J, with 11 bases between.

This clone was picked up one time. The J gene is TRBJ1-6, the V gene TRBV7-3, with a weak D call TRBD1 (6 bases). The CDR3 is 14 residues long. V lost 6 bases and J 10 bases, leaving 16 bases between the germline ends. Germline CDR1 reads SGHTA; CDR2 reads FQGTGA. The CDR3 coding sequence is TGTGCCAGCAGGTTACAATACGGGGGCTCACCCCTCCACTTT. Encoded protein: CASRLQYGGSPLHF. Based on the CDR3 plus reference TRBV7-3 and TRBJ1-6, the full variable domain is GAGVSQTPSNKVTEKGKYVELRCDPISGHTALYWYRQSLGQGPEFLIYFQGTGAADDSGLPNDRFFAVRPEGSVSTLKIQRTERGDSAVYLCASRLQYGGSPLHFGNGTRLTVT.

This chain uses TRBV3-1 (or the pseudogene TRBV3-2) with TRBJ2-2; TRBD2 is a possible D gene (5 bases). Trimming removed 4 bases from V and 0 bases from J, with 6 bases in between. This CDR3 spans 14 amino acids. Per the germline V gene, CDR1 is LGHDT and CDR2 is YNNKEL (reference sequence). The CDR3 loop reads CASSLLANTGELFF. The CDR3 bases are TGTGCCAGCAGCCTACTAGCGAACACCGGGGAGCTGTTTTTT.

This sequence joins TRBV4-3 and TRBJ1-2; D call uncertain. Per germline, CDR1 LGHNA and CDR2 YSLEER. With 0 bases removed from V and 7 bases from J, the gap between germline ends came to 18 bases. CDR3 length: 16 amino acids. This chain's CDR3 is CASSQDLEQLIRGYTF. CDR3 sequence (DNA): TGCGCCAGCAGCCAAGATCTTGAACAGTTAATCCGTGGCTACACCTTC.

The chain employs TRBV6-5 and TRBJ2-7; 9 nucleotides align to TRBD1. V trimming: 7 bases; J trimming: 4 bases; junction bases outside the gene matches: 8. This CDR3 is built from 14 residues. Germline V gives CDR1 MNHEY, CDR2 SVGAGI. This chain's CDR3 is CASIGTGKGYEQYF. The CDR3 DNA is TGTGCCAGCATCGGGACAGGGAAAGGATACGAGCAGTACTTC.

The rearrangement uses TRBV7-9 and TRBJ2-7; tentatively, D is TRBD1 (6 bases). CDR1 SEHNR and CDR2 FQNEAQ come from the germline V gene (reference sequence). The CDR3 has 13 residues. Trimming left V 1 base short and J 5 bases short, with 9 bases between. The CDR3 region is CASSLDRENEQYF. CDR3 coding DNA: TGTGCCAGCAGCTTAGACAGGGAGAACGAGCAGTACTTC.

With regard to this clone: One junction end disagrees with the germline gene, perhaps due to a read error. V and J are TRBV12-3 or TRBV12-4 and TRBJ2-4; a possible D gene is TRBD1 (6 bases). CDR3 length equals 12 residues. The CDR3 spells CASSFDSGQSRF. In DNA, the CDR3 is TGTGCCAGCAGTTTTGACAGCGGACAGTCCCGTTTC.

V and J are TRBV13 and TRBJ2-1; D unclear. The V and J ends lost 1 base and 7 bases respectively, with 5 bases between them. The CDR3 is made up of 12 amino acids. Germline V gene lookup returns CDR1 PRHDT and CDR2 FYEKMQ (reference sequence). The CDR3 protein is CASSLERNEQFF. The CDR3 coding sequence is TGTGCCAGCAGCTTAGAAAGGAATGAGCAGTTCTTC. Full variable domain (remainder filled in from reference TRBV13 and TRBJ2-1): AAGVIQSPRHLIKEKRETATLKCYPIPRHDTVYWYQQGPGQDPQFLISFYEKMQSDKGSIPDRFSAQQFSDYHSELNMSSLELGDSALYFCASSLERNEQFFGPGTRLTVL.

For the CDR3, the DNA is TGTGCCAGCAGCTTAGGTCTCAGCTATAATTCACCCCTCCACTTT. Protein product: CASSLGLSYNSPLHF. The chain links TRBV11-2 to TRBJ1-6; D is undetermined. Trimming cost V 1 base and J 3 bases, with 7 bases left between them. Per the germline V gene, CDR1 is SGHAT and CDR2 is FQNNGV. This CDR3 spans 15 amino acids. The full variable domain, rest sourced from reference TRBV11-2 and TRBJ1-6, is EAGVAQSPRYKIIEKRQSVAFWCNPISGHATLYWYQQILGQGPKLLIQFQNNGVVDDSQLPKDRFSAERLKGVDSTLKIQPAKLEDSAVYLCASSLGLSYNSPLHFGNGTRLTVT.

The genes are TRBV14 and TRBJ2-7; 11 nucleotides line up with TRBD2. The CDR3 runs 17 residues. CDR1 and CDR2 from the germline V gene are SGHDN and FVKESK. V dropped 4 bases and J dropped 2; count of bases not matched to a gene: 10. The CDR3 reads CASSLSSGTSGTYEQYF. DNA of the CDR3: TGTGCCAGCAGCCTCTCTTCCGGGACTAGCGGCACCTACGAGCAGTACTTC.

The V call is TRBV27, the J call TRBJ1-2; 7 bases match TRBD1. The J segment lost 1 base and the V segment lost 8 bases, leaving 19 bases of the junction unmatched. Germline V lookup: CDR1 MNHEY, CDR2 SMNVEV (reference sequence). CDR3 length equals 18 residues. The CDR3 is CASGGDTTQGLHNYGYTF. The CDR3 DNA reads TGTGCCAGCGGAGGGGACACCACACAGGGGCTTCATAACTATGGCTACACCTTC.

About this clone itself: Other DNA sequences of this sample code for an identical CDR3. V usage is TRBV27 and J usage is TRBJ1-1; perhaps TRBD1 as D (6 bases). Germline V gene data show CDR1 as MNHEY and CDR2 as SMNVEV (reference sequence). The V end lost 3 bases, the J end lost 0 bases, and 8 bases lay between the germline ends. The CDR3 extends over 14 amino acids. Here the CDR3 reads CASSLTGLNTEAFF. The CDR3 DNA reads TGTGCCAGCAGTTTGACAGGCTTGAACACTGAAGCTTTCTTT.

The chain joins TRBV4-1 to TRBJ1-2; tentatively, D is TRBD1 (6 bases). The CDR3 runs 16 residues. CDR1 is MGHRA, CDR2 YSYEKL, per germline. Trimming removed 0 bases from V and 0 bases from J, with 11 bases in between. The CDR3, as DNA: TGCGCCAGCAGCCAAGAAGGGGGGACCACTAACTATGGCTACACCTTC. Translation: CASSQEGGTTNYGYTF.

The rearrangement joins TRBV6-2 or TRBV6-3 to TRBJ2-2; 10 bases are a match to TRBD2. The V gene end was trimmed by 2 bases and the J gene end by 2 bases; junction bases not matched to a gene: 8. Germline V gene sequence: CDR1 MNHEY, CDR2 SVGEGT. The CDR3 extends over 18 amino acids. The CDR3 protein is CASSYGVAGGVNTGELFF. CDR3 bases: TGTGCCAGCAGTTACGGAGTAGCGGGAGGAGTTAACACCGGGGAGCTGTTTTTT.

This chain uses TRBV15 with TRBJ1-4; D ambiguous. This CDR3 has 14 residues. In germline, CDR1 is LNHNV, CDR2 YYDKDF (reference sequence). V shed 3 bases and J shed 4 bases, with 9 bases lying between them. Written as DNA, the CDR3 is TGTGCCACCAGCAGGGGCAGGTTTAATGAAAAACTGTTTTTT. This gives the protein CATSRGRFNEKLFF.

This clone was counted between two and nine times. This chain joins TRBV19 and TRBJ2-1; D unresolved. V was pared by 3 bases and J by 0 bases, with 9 bases between. This CDR3 has 15 residues. Germline V gene sequence: CDR1 LNHDA, CDR2 SQIVND (reference sequence). The CDR3 loop reads CASSIPGNSYNEQFF. The CDR3, as DNA: TGTGCCAGTAGTATCCCCGGCAACTCCTACAATGAGCAGTTCTTC.

This chain connects TRBV5-1 to TRBJ2-7; 8 positions agree with TRBD1. The J segment lost 3 bases and the V segment lost 4 bases, leaving 3 bases of the junction unmatched. This CDR3 is 13 amino acids long. Germline values: CDR1 SGHRS, CDR2 YFSETQ. The CDR3 bases are TGCGCCAGCAGCACGGACAGGGACTACGAGCAGTACTTC. Residues: CASSTDRDYEQYF.

V is TRBV29-1 and J is TRBJ1-2; the D is unclear. CDR3 length: 14 amino acids. The ends were cut back, 5 bases at V and 2 bases at J, with 15 bases in the middle. Looked up from germline, CDR1 is SQVTM and CDR2 is ANQGSEA. The CDR3 reads CSVTVGLTNYGYTF. The CDR3 coding sequence is TGCAGCGTTACGGTTGGGCTCACCAACTATGGCTACACCTTC.

The CDR3 DNA reads TGTGCCACCGACAGGGGCTATGGCTACACCTTC. This encodes CATDRGYGYTF. The chain combines TRBV19 with TRBJ1-2; 8 positions agree with TRBD1. The V segment lost 10 bases and the J segment 4 bases; nucleotides outside the gene matches: 2. Germline V gives CDR1 LNHDA, CDR2 SQIVND (reference sequence). CDR3 size: 11 residues.

The V gene is TRBV5-1, the J gene TRBJ2-7; D not certain. The CDR3 is made up of 16 amino acids. The germline CDR1 and CDR2 sequences are SGHRS and YFSETQ. V was clipped by 0 bases and J by 5 bases, with 18 bases between them. The CDR3 reads CASSLAYTGDEDEQYF. The CDR3 DNA is TGCGCCAGCAGCTTGGCCTATACTGGAGATGAGGACGAGCAGTACTTC. The variable domain in full, completed from reference TRBV5-1 and TRBJ2-7, reads KAGVTQTPRYLIKTRGQQVTLSCSPISGHRSVSWYQQTPGQGLQFLFEYFSETQRNKGNFPGRFSGRQFSNSRSEMNVSTLELGDSALYLCASSLAYTGDEDEQYFGPGTRLTVT.

Only one count was recorded for this clone. The V and J genes are TRBV6-1 and TRBJ2-7, with 7 positions matching TRBD2. The V segment lost 3 bases and the J segment 0 bases; nucleotides outside the gene matches: 2. The CDR3 is 14 residues long. Germline CDR1 is MNHNS and CDR2 is SASEGT. This CDR3 reads CASSESGISYEQYF. The CDR3, as DNA: TGTGCCAGCAGTGAGAGCGGGATCTCCTACGAGCAGTACTTC.

This clone was detected once. J is TRBJ1-4 and V is TRBV6-1; D not certain. Trimming removed 0 bases from V and 4 bases from J, with 9 bases in between. Per germline, CDR1 MNHNS and CDR2 SASEGT. The CDR3 runs to 15 residues. CDR3 sequence reads: CASSEAEARNEKLFF. The CDR3 DNA reads as TGTGCCAGCAGTGAAGCCGAAGCCCGTAATGAAAAACTGTTTTTT.

The rearrangement joins TRBV30 to TRBJ2-7; D could derive from TRBD1 or TRBD2 (5 bases each). The germline gives CDR1 GTSNPN, CDR2 SVGIG (reference sequence). V was clipped by 6 bases and J by 0 bases, with 12 bases between them. This CDR3 is 13 amino acids long. DNA of the CDR3: TGTGCCTGCGGGACGGAGAGCTCCTACGAGCAGTACTTC. This translates into CACGTESSYEQYF.

V usage is TRBV6-5 and J usage is TRBJ1-2, with 7 positions matching TRBD1. The germline gives CDR1 MNHEY, CDR2 SVGAGI. This CDR3 has 16 residues. Trimming cost V 2 bases and J 0 bases; bases outside gene matches: 6. Written as DNA, the CDR3 is TGTGCCAGCAGTTACAACACAGGGGAAGCTAACTATGGCTACACCTTC. Amino acid sequence: CASSYNTGEANYGYTF.

The chain uses TRBV5-1 and TRBJ1-4; D is unresolved. V dropped 0 bases and J dropped 2 bases, with 5 bases sitting between them. CDR1 is SGHRS and CDR2 is YFSETQ in the germline V gene. CDR3 size: 14 residues. The CDR3 nucleotides are TGCGCCAGCAGCTTGGGGTCCACTAATGAAAAACTGTTTTTT. Residues: CASSLGSTNEKLFF.

The CDR3 is CASSGGARSSEQYF. In DNA, the CDR3 is TGTGCCAGCAGCGGGGGGGCGCGATCCTCTGAGCAGTACTTC. This rearrangement joins TRBV13 to TRBJ2-7; perhaps TRBD2 as D (7 bases). V lost 5 bases, J lost 7 bases, and 18 bases lay in between. There are 14 residues in the CDR3. Germline loops: CDR1 PRHDT, CDR2 FYEKMQ (reference sequence).